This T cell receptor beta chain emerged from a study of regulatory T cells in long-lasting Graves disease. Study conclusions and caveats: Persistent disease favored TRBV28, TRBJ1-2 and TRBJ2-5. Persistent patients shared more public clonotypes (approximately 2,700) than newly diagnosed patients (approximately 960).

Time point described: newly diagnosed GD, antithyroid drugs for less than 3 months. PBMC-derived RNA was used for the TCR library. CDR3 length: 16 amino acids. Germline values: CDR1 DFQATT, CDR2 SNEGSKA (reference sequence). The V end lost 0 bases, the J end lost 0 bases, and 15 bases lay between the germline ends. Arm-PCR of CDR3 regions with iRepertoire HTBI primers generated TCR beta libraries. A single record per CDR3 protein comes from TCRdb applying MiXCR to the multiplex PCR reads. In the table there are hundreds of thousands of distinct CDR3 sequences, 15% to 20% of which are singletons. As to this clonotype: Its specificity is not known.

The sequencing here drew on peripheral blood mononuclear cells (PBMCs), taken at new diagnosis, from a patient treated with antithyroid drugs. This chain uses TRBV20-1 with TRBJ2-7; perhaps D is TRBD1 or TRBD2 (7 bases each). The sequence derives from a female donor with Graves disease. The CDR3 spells CSARERGGGFSYEQYF. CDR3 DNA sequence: TGCAGTGCTAGAGAGAGGGGAGGGGGCTTCTCCTACGAGCAGTACTTC.